This TCR beta chain was captured in a study of T cell responses to AZD1222 COVID-19 vaccine. Background on the study: Both about-4-week and about-12-week second-dose recipients were combined.

The table came from immunoSEQ multiplex PCR; TCRdb's copy has only in-frame clones and leaves some out. The sample consists of about 92,000 clones, around 84% of them appearing once. Study-level points and caveats: Dominant CD4 TCR responses targeted spike regions 160-218 and 743-854. The study found Spike-specific TCR breadth and depth rose after two AZD1222 doses. The study reported that nearly half of spike-specific TCRs target unmutated variant regions.

Germline CDR1 is KGHSH and CDR2 is LQKENI. The CDR3 is made up of 16 amino acids. V lost 2 bases and J 3 bases, leaving 11 bases between the germline ends. A note on this clone: The antigen is unknown.

The clonotype comes from an adult in good health. The chain recombines TRBV18 with TRBJ1-6, with D unresolved. The sequencing used peripheral blood, collected on day 0 of AZD1222 vaccination. CDR3 nucleotides: TGTGCCAGCTCACCATCCGGGAGAATCTATAATTCACCCCTCCACTTT. Protein: CASSPSGRIYNSPLHF. The full variable domain, in which reference TRBV18 and TRBJ1-6 provide the parts outside the CDR3, is NAGVMQNPRHLVRRRGQEARLRCSPMKGHSHVYWYRQLPEEGLKFMVYLQKENIIDESGMPKERFSAEFPKEGPSILRIQQVVRGDSAAYFCASSPSGRIYNSPLHFGNGTRLTVT.